The source of this T cell receptor beta chain is a study of blood T cell repertoires in COVID-19. Study in general: Sample material is recorded as cDNA or gDNA derived from T cells, B-cell-depleted T cells, or PBMCs.

Per the original data handling: Amplified reference gene primers provided the basis for estimating nucleated cell counts. TCRdb's table, derived via immunoSEQ multiplex PCR, lists solely in-frame clones and lacks some. V and J calls and clone size are as listed in that table; D and trimming were resolved from the DNA. Of about 200,000 clones in the sample, more than 85% were seen once. Germline-derived CDR1 and CDR2 are PRHDT and FYEKMQ (reference sequence). Trimming cost V 4 bases and J 2 bases; bases outside gene matches: 4. CDR3 size: 15 residues. The receptor's source is a man aged 55 to 70 with acute or convalescent COVID-19. The chain has TRBV13 and TRBJ2-3; 9 nucleotides line up with TRBD2. What was sequenced was peripheral blood. This CDR3 reads CASSSRTSATDTQYF. The CDR3 nucleotides read TGTGCCAGCAGCTCCCGGACTAGCGCCACAGATACGCAGTATTTT.